One and the same sample provided the 19 T cell receptor beta chains below, sequenced in a study of shared clonotypes between healthy human individuals (TCRdb year 2020). The library was obtained by the immunoSEQ multiplex PCR assay. As stored in TCRdb, this immuneACCESS dataset retains in-frame rearrangements with V and J assigned. A fraction of the clones does not appear; measured against another copy, unresolved V genes explain less than half of the discrepancy, and the remainder lacks a known reason. The sample table holds over 400,000 clones, of which about 85% were seen once. The ten largest clonotypes hold roughly 12% of the sample. Material: PBMCs. Receptors originate from a woman aged 40 to 49 in good health. Some clones in this sample may be carry-over from other donors' samples.

The chain is built from TRBV6-5 and TRBJ1-2; unclear D gene. In germline, CDR1 is MNHEY, CDR2 SVGAGI. The CDR3 sequence is 10 residues long. Trimming took off 6 bases at V and 5 bases at J, with 4 bases between the two ends. CDR3 sequence reads: CASSGYGYTF. The CDR3 DNA reads TGTGCCAGCAGCGGATATGGCTACACCTTC.

This rearrangement joins TRBV7-9 to TRBJ2-3; D is perhaps TRBD1 (5 bases). The V gene lost 5 bases and the J gene lost 1 base, with 10 bases spanning the gap. The germline gives CDR1 SEHNR, CDR2 FQNEAQ (reference sequence). CDR3 length: 14 amino acids. The CDR3 loop is CASSRRDGTDTQYF. The DNA of the CDR3 is TGTGCCAGCAGCCGCAGGGATGGCACAGATACGCAGTATTTT.

In DNA form, the CDR3 reads TGTGCCAGTAGTCCACCAGGGGAGGGGGCGCGGAGTAAAGCCAAAAACATTCAGTACTTC. This encodes CASSPPGEGARSKAKNIQYF. V and J are TRBV28 and TRBJ2-4; D is perhaps TRBD1 or TRBD2 (7 bases each). V lost 9 bases, J lost 0 bases, and 30 bases lay in between. CDR1 and CDR2 (germline): MDHEN, SYDVKM. CDR3 length: 20 residues.

The rearrangement joins TRBV7-2 to TRBJ2-7; D unclear. The CDR3 runs to 12 residues. Germline CDR1 is SGHTA and CDR2 is FQGNSA. The ends were cut back, 4 bases at V and 3 bases at J, with 7 bases in the middle. The CDR3 nucleotides read TGTGCCAGCAGCTCGGACGGCTACGAGCAGTACTTC. Its protein is CASSSDGYEQYF. Drawing the rest from reference TRBV7-2 and TRBJ2-7, the complete variable domain is GAGVSQSPSNKVTEKGKDVELRCDPISGHTALYWYRQSLGQGLEFLIYFQGNSAPDKSGLPSDRFSAERTGGSVSTLTIQRTQQEDSAVYLCASSSDGYEQYFGPGTRLTVT.

The chain joins TRBV28 to TRBJ1-2; the D gene is possibly TRBD1 (6 bases). This CDR3 spans 13 amino acids. In germline, CDR1 is MDHEN, CDR2 SYDVKM. The V end was cut by 2 bases, the J end by 3 bases, with 7 bases between. The CDR3 nucleotides read TGTGCCAGCAGTTTACCAGGGGACTATGGCTACACCTTC. Translating it yields CASSLPGDYGYTF.

CDR3 amino acids: CASSPVGVGGNEQFF. For the CDR3, the DNA is TGTGCCAGCTCACCAGTAGGAGTAGGGGGCAATGAGCAGTTCTTC. This chain links TRBV18 with TRBJ2-1; tentatively, D is TRBD1 (6 bases). Germline CDR1 KGHSH, CDR2 LQKENI. Trimming removed 2 bases from V and 6 bases from J, with 14 bases in between. This CDR3 has 15 amino acids.

The chain carries TRBV2 and TRBJ2-1; no clear D gene. This CDR3 has 11 residues. Trimming stripped 0 bases from V and 15 bases from J, with 9 bases between. Germline V gene data show CDR1 as SNHLY and CDR2 as FYNNEI. The DNA for the CDR3 is TGTGCCAGCAGTGAAGCCAGAACTCCGTTCTTC. Its protein product is CASSEARTPFF. Complete variable domain (other parts from reference TRBV2 and TRBJ2-1): EPEVTQTPSHQVTQMGQEVILRCVPISNHLYFYWYRQILGQKVEFLVSFYNNEISEKSEIFDDQFSVERPDGSNFTLKIRSTKLEDSAMYFCASSEARTPFFGPGTRLTVL.

This sequence joins TRBV30 and TRBJ1-6; 7 bases line up with TRBD1. The V and J ends lost 3 bases and 9 bases, in that order; junction bases with no gene match: 5. CDR1 GTSNPN and CDR2 SVGIG come from the germline V gene (reference sequence). The CDR3 is 13 amino acids. CDR3 DNA: TGTGCCTGGAGACAGGGGTTTAGTTCACCCCTCCACTTT. Translation: CAWRQGFSSPLHF.

The chain combines TRBV30 with TRBJ1-1, with D possibly matching TRBD1 (5 bases). This CDR3 is 12 amino acids long. Germline CDR1 and CDR2: GTSNPN and SVGIG (reference sequence). V lost 0 bases, J lost 9 bases, and 11 bases lay in between. The CDR3 protein is CAWSVQEGKAFF. The CDR3 DNA is TGTGCCTGGAGTGTACAGGAGGGAAAAGCTTTCTTT. Supplemented by reference TRBV30 and TRBJ1-1, the full variable domain reads SQTIHQWPATLVQPVGSPLSLECTVEGTSNPNLYWYRQAAGRGLQLLFYSVGIGQISSEVPQNLSASRPQDRQFILSSKKLLLSDSGFYLCAWSVQEGKAFFGQGTRLTVV.

This clone has only a few counts. The J gene is TRBJ1-1, the V gene TRBV28; 8 nucleotides align to TRBD1. The CDR3 contains 17 residues. Per the germline V gene, CDR1 is MDHEN and CDR2 is SYDVKM. The V gene end was trimmed by 6 bases and the J gene end by 3 bases; junction bases not matched to a gene: 15. CDR3 sequence (DNA): TGTGCCAGCAGCCCTATTCTCTGGACAGGGAGGGACACTGAAGCTTTCTTT. This translates into CASSPILWTGRDTEAFF.

The sample holds one count of this clone. V usage is TRBV6-4 and J usage is TRBJ2-7, with D maybe TRBD2 (6 bases). The CDR3 has 16 residues. Trimming shortened V by 6 bases and J by 1 base, and 19 bases separated the two germline ends. Germline CDR1 MRHNA, CDR2 SNTAGT. The CDR3 DNA sequence: TGTGCCAGCAGACACCGGGGGACGGATTATTCCTACGAGCAGTACTTC. As protein: CASRHRGTDYSYEQYF.

In the case of this clone: With a far larger clone one base away, a read error is the likely cause. Since the CDR3 does not end with the conserved phenylalanine or tryptophan, this likely comes from a read error. The chain links TRBV4-2 to TRBJ2-3; D not certain. Germline loops: CDR1 LGHNA, CDR2 YNFKEQ. The CDR3 totals 13 residues. Trimming removed 4 bases at V and 2 bases at J, with 7 bases between. The CDR3 sequence is CASSLRSTDTQYS. Here the CDR3 DNA reads TGTGCCAGCAGCCTAAGATCCACAGATACGCAGTATTCT.

The rearrangement uses TRBV11-3 and TRBJ1-5; D remains unclear. The length of the CDR3 is 17 residues. Germline CDR1 and CDR2: SGHNT and YENEEA. Trimming took off 2 bases at V and 6 bases at J, with 20 bases between the two ends. The CDR3 sequence is CASSLIFYQPGGQPQHF. CDR3 DNA sequence: TGTGCCAGCAGCTTAATCTTCTATCAGCCGGGAGGTCAGCCCCAGCATTTT.

Regarding this clone: Given a far larger clone just one base away, this is likely a sequencing read error. The chain couples TRBV29-1 to TRBJ2-2, with 11 bases lining up with TRBD1. Germline values: CDR1 SQVTM, CDR2 ANQGSEA. This CDR3 contains 14 residues. The CDR3 region is CSVGTGGNTWELFF. Here the CDR3 DNA reads TGCAGCGTCGGGACAGGGGGGAACACCTGGGAGCTGTTTTTT.

The V and J genes are TRBV11-2 and TRBJ1-5, with TRBD1 as a possible D gene (5 bases). V shed 0 bases and J shed 3 bases, with 9 bases lying between them. The germline V gene encodes CDR1 SGHAT and CDR2 FQNNGV. The CDR3 spans 15 residues. The CDR3 loop is CASSLEGTYNQPQHF. CDR3 coding DNA: TGTGCCAGCAGCTTAGAGGGGACGTACAATCAGCCCCAGCATTTT.

Of note for this clone: A far larger clone lies a single base away; this is likely a read error. Within the sample, other DNA sequences also encode this same CDR3. The genes are TRBV25-1 and TRBJ1-1; possibly TRBD1 for D (5 bases). CDR1 and CDR2 (germline): MGHDK, SYGVNS. The CDR3 covers 14 residues. This CDR3 is CASSEYVGDTEAFF. The CDR3 DNA reads as TGTGCTAGCAGTGAATATGTAGGGGACACTGAAGCTTTCTTT.

This clone was seen once. The chain couples TRBV11-2 to TRBJ2-3; no firm D call. The CDR3 extends over 14 amino acids. V lost 3 bases and J 2 bases, leaving 9 bases between the germline ends. Germline CDR1 reads SGHAT; CDR2 reads FQNNGV. CDR3 coding DNA: TGTGCCAGCAGCTTCCTTGGGTCCACAGATACGCAGTATTTT. This sequence encodes CASSFLGSTDTQYF.

V and J are TRBV15 and TRBJ2-3; possible D gene TRBD1, 5 bases. The V and J ends lost 0 bases and 5 bases respectively, with 12 bases between them. CDR3 length: 15 amino acids. Germline values: CDR1 LNHNV, CDR2 YYDKDF (reference sequence). The CDR3 bases are TGTGCCACCAGCAGAGATGGCCAGGGCATAGATACGCAGTATTTT. It encodes CATSRDGQGIDTQYF.

CDR3: CASSSGTNTDTQYF. CDR3 nucleotides: TGTGCCAGCAGTTCCGGGACTAACACAGATACGCAGTATTTT. This sequence joins TRBV28 and TRBJ2-3; 7 positions agree with TRBD2. The ends lost 4 bases at V and 2 bases at J; junction bases unmatched: 3. Germline lookup yields CDR1 MDHEN and CDR2 SYDVKM. CDR3 size: 14 residues.